This T cell receptor (beta chain) is from a study of beta chain features in type 1 diabetes. CDR3 length equals 16 residues. The germline CDR1 and CDR2 sequences are MNHNS and SASEGT. V shed 4 bases and J shed 0 bases, with 15 bases lying between them. The sample holds a few counts of this clone. The antigen remains undetermined. Study results and caveats: Shortening that was moderate but significant affected the TCRB CDR3s of Type 1 diabetes patients in all four CD4+ subsets. Shorter templates might be favored by PCR, and equally so in patients and in controls.

Expressed TCRB transcripts were sequenced because the isolated RNA had all been reverse transcribed beforehand. Reads from naive, central memory and regulatory T cell samples averaged about 3.57 million. TCRdb's copy holds only in-frame clones and misses some; the assay was immunoSEQ multiplex PCR. This table holds about 150,000 clones, approximately 8.8% found once. The sample was central memory CD4+ T cells from blood. V is TRBV6-1 and J is TRBJ1-1, with D possibly being TRBD1 (5 bases). The sequence was obtained from a woman under 40 with type 1 diabetes. This CDR3 is CASSATAGWLNTEAFF. In DNA form, the CDR3 reads TGTGCCAGCAGTGCGACGGCAGGGTGGTTGAACACTGAAGCTTTCTTT.